This T cell receptor beta chain was sequenced during a study of T cells in tumors after PD-1 blockade. The assay was immunoSEQ multiplex PCR, and TCRdb's table has in-frame clones only and misses some. The repertoire holds more than 3,500 clones, over 60% seen once, with roughly 19% in the top ten. The V end lost 4 bases, the J end lost 1 base, and 13 bases lay between the germline ends. The CDR3 is 15 amino acids. CDR1 is ENHRY and CDR2 is SYGVKD in the germline V gene. To note about this clone: What it binds is not known.

Findings and caveats of the study: Two pre-treatment samples showed no clonal replacement between them.

V gene TRBV10-3 combines with J gene TRBJ1-1, with a tentative D call TRBD1 (5 bases). Sequencing was performed on tumor tissue, taken before anti-PD-1 treatment. The sequence derives from a human donor with basal cell carcinoma. Here the CDR3 reads CAISGVGGRNTEAFF. The DNA for the CDR3 is TGTGCCATCAGTGGGGTGGGGGGAAGGAACACTGAAGCTTTCTTT.